This T cell receptor (beta chain) was recovered during a study of glioma-infiltrating T cells. Using RNA template, CDR3s of TCR alpha and beta were amplified with iRepertoire arm-PCR. TCRdb reprocessed the multiplex PCR reads via MiXCR and lists one record per CDR3 protein. Of fewer than 200,000 distinct CDR3 sequences listed, over 40% are singletons. On this clonotype itself: A much larger clone sits a single nucleotide away, making a read error possible.

CDR3 length: 14 amino acids. Germline V lookup: CDR1 LNHDA, CDR2 SQIVND (reference sequence). The chain couples TRBV19 to TRBJ1-5; TRBD1 matches 8 bases. This TCR came from a human donor with low-grade glioma or glioblastoma, undergoing nonglioma brain surgery, or in good health (not recorded which). The sample comprised glioma tissue, nonneoplastic brain tissue, or PBMCs (not recorded which). The CDR3 spells CASKQGGSNQHQHF. The CDR3 nucleotides read TGTGCCAGTAAACAGGGGGGGAGCAATCAGCACCAGCATTTT.